This TCR beta chain was identified during a study of blood T cells in healthy people across ages. Details on this clonotype: Its antigen is unknown.

Trimming left V 5 bases short and J 4 bases short, with 6 bases between. The CDR3 loop spans 11 amino acids. In germline, CDR1 is DFQATT, CDR2 SNEGSKA (reference sequence). Study-level points and caveats: Changes seen in expanded clonotypes were possibly confounded by donor CMV status left unknown. Naive CD4+ cells and diversity were both higher in long-lived donors than in aged donors.

Sample-barcoded 5' priming and a J-beta primer mix drove a second PCR of about 6 to 11 cycles. TCRdb re-derived calls from the 5' RACE reads in MiXCR, one entry per CDR3 protein. The sample lists about 800,000 distinct CDR3 sequences; 20% to 25% were seen once. This same sample was also part of a study on T cells of mothers and their children. That paper adds: The donor cohort consisted of three healthy Caucasian mothers and their six children. Slightly, though not significantly, more overlap was seen in related than in unrelated mother-child pairs.

The clonotype was recovered from a boy younger than 18 in good health. The sample was blood. V is TRBV20-1 and J is TRBJ1-3; D call uncertain. In DNA form, the CDR3 reads TGCAGTGCTGCGGGGGGAAACACCATATATTTT. Translating it yields CSAAGGNTIYF.